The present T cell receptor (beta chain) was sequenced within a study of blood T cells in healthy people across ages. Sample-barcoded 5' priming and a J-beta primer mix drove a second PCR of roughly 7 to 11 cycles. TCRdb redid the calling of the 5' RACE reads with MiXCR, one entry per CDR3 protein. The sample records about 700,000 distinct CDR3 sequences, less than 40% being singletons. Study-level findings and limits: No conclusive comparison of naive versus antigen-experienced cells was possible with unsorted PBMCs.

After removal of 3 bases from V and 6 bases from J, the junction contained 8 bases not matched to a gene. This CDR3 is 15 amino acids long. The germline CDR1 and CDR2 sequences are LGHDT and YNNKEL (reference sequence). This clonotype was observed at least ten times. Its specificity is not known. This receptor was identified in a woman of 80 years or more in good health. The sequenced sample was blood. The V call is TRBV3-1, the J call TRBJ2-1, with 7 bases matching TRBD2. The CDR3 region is CASSQQKRGPNEQFF. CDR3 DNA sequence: TGTGCCAGCAGCCAGCAGAAGCGGGGTCCCAATGAGCAGTTCTTC.